This TCR beta chain was identified in a study of T cell clonality in common variable immunodeficiency. The study's findings and limits: Fewer deletions and N-nucleotide insertions were reportedly seen in common variable immunodeficiency TCR beta sequences. CVID subjects showed higher TCRbeta clonality than healthy controls.

The V gene's germline CDR1 is SEHNR and CDR2 FQNEAQ (reference sequence). V lost 0 bases to trimming and J lost 2 bases, with 10 bases between them. The CDR3 has 15 amino acids. Profiled with immunoSEQ multiplex PCR; TCRdb holds only in-frame clones, not every one. Sampling found 30,000 to 40,000 clones, none seen once. With respect to this clone: Its antigen is not known. The read finishes 3 residues shy of the CDR3 end, and the germline J gene is used to complete it.

The receptor was derived from a human donor with common variable immunodeficiency. V is TRBV7-9 and J is TRBJ1-1; D perhaps matches TRBD1 (6 bases). The sample taken for sequencing was peripheral blood mononuclear cells. The chain's CDR3 is CASSLATGSNTEAFF. The CDR3 bases that were read are TGTGCCAGCAGCTTAGCGACAGGATCCAACACTGAA.